This T cell receptor beta chain is drawn from a study of blood T cells in healthy people across ages. There are 15 residues in the CDR3. Trimming left V 8 bases short and J 4 bases short, with 20 bases between. Germline V gene data show CDR1 as SGHTA and CDR2 as FQGNSA. Notes on the study in general: Naive CD4+ cells and diversity were both higher in long-lived donors than in aged donors.

A second PCR of 7 to 11 cycles used a sample-barcoded 5' primer and a J-beta primer mix. Each CDR3 protein gets one entry after TCRdb re-called the 5' RACE reads with MiXCR. Of some 900,000 distinct CDR3 sequences listed, around 30% are singletons. This clonotype turned up a few times. Its cognate antigen is unknown. This clonotype originated in a woman aged 80 or over in good health. The V gene is TRBV7-2, the J gene TRBJ1-2; possible D gene TRBD1, 6 bases. What was sequenced was blood. The CDR3 loop is CASSGVNGGLYGYTF. For the CDR3, the DNA is TGTGCCAGCTCGGGCGTAAACGGGGGGCTCTATGGCTACACCTTC.